The 17 T cell receptor beta chains below all came from one sample that was sequenced in a study of tumor and adjacent non-tumor tissue in lung cancer. This sample's RNA came from whole unsorted tissue. Three rounds of nested PCR, following a modified ARM-PCR protocol, produced the TCRbeta library. TCRdb fed the multiplex PCR reads into MiXCR, producing one record per CDR3 protein. The sample holds about 93,000 distinct CDR3 sequences; roughly 66% are singletons and the top ten take about 16%. Sequenced input: lung tumor tissue. The source is a man aged 55-75 years with non-small cell lung cancer.

The chain joins TRBV5-1 to TRBJ2-1; 8 positions match TRBD2. Germline CDR1 is SGHRS and CDR2 is YFSETQ. The CDR3 is 16 amino acids. J was trimmed by 4 bases and V by 1 base; bases with no gene match: 7. For the CDR3, the DNA is TGCGCCAGCAGCTTGCGCTTAGCGGGAACTTACAATGAGCAGTTCTTC. Translated: CASSLRLAGTYNEQFF.

A word on this clonotype: The junction does not match germline at one end; this may be a read error. This chain joins TRBV29-1 and TRBJ1-1, with 7 bases aligning to TRBD1. The CDR3 is made up of 12 amino acids. The germline gives CDR1 SQVTM, CDR2 ANQGSEA. The CDR3 is CNVEQGNTEAFF. The CDR3 DNA reads TGCAACGTTGAACAGGGGAACACTGAGGCCTTCTTT.

Worth noting for this clonotype: A junction boundary mismatches the germline segment, possibly from a read error. This sequence joins TRBV5-4 and TRBJ1-1, with 8 bases matching TRBD1. The CDR3 is 16 residues long. CDR1 and CDR2 (germline): SGHNT, YYREEE (reference sequence). The CDR3 spells CASSAGQALGNTEAFF. CDR3 in DNA: TGTGCCAGCAGCGCGGGACAGGCGCTCGGGAACACTGAAGCTTTTTTT. Based on the CDR3 plus reference TRBV5-4 and TRBJ1-1, the full variable domain is ETGVTQSPTHLIKTRGQQVTLRCSSQSGHNTVSWYQQALGQGPQFIFQYYREEENGRGNFPPRFSGLQFPNYSSELNVNALELDDSALYLCASSAGQALGNTEAFFGQGTRLTVV.

On this clonotype: This may be a read error, as it is one base from a much larger clone. The rearrangement uses TRBV5-4 and TRBJ2-1; D remains ambiguous. Trimming stripped 4 bases from V and 6 bases from J, with 17 bases between. In germline, CDR1 is SGHNT, CDR2 YYREEE (reference sequence). The CDR3 is 15 residues long. CDR3 sequence (DNA): TGTGCCAGCAGCCCTCAGCGAGTAGGTCCCAATGAGCAGTTCTTC. Its translation: CASSPQRVGPNEQFF. The whole variable domain, remainder taken from reference TRBV5-4 and TRBJ2-1, is ETGVTQSPTHLIKTRGQQVTLRCSSQSGHNTVSWYQQALGQGPQFIFQYYREEENGRGNFPPRFSGLQFPNYSSELNVNALELDDSALYLCASSPQRVGPNEQFFGPGTRLTVL.

Details on this clonotype: An end of the junction does not agree with germline; a read error may underlie this. The chain carries TRBV28 and TRBJ2-3, with D tentatively TRBD1 (5 bases). The length of the CDR3 is 14 residues. The V gene's germline CDR1 is MDHEN and CDR2 SYDVKM. The CDR3 reads CVSSFRDPTDTQYF. DNA of the CDR3: TGTGTCAGCAGTTTCAGGGATCCCACAGATACGCAGTATTTT.

This clonotype was seen ten or more times. V gene TRBV7-2 combines with J gene TRBJ2-5, with a weak D call TRBD1 (6 bases). Trimming cost V 7 bases and J 1 base, with 10 bases left between them. This CDR3 region has 13 residues. Per germline, CDR1 SGHTA and CDR2 FQGNSA. The CDR3 bases are TGTGCCAGCAATCAGGGGCGCCAAGAGACCCAGTACTTC. This gives the protein CASNQGRQETQYF.

This clonotype has at least ten counts. The chain is built from TRBV5-1 and TRBJ2-7; tentatively, D is TRBD1 (6 bases). V lost 0 bases, J lost 3 bases, and 13 bases lay in between. The CDR3 is 15 amino acids. Per the germline V gene, CDR1 is SGHRS and CDR2 is YFSETQ. The DNA of the CDR3 is TGCGCCAGCAGCTTGGACAGGGAAAAGGTCTACGAGCAGTACTTC. Its protein product is CASSLDREKVYEQYF.

With respect to this clonotype: The junction departs from germline at one end; a sequencing error may be responsible. V is TRBV11-3 and J is TRBJ2-7; 7 nucleotides agree with TRBD2. The CDR3 runs 16 residues. Germline V gives CDR1 SGHNT, CDR2 YENEEA. CDR3 DNA sequence: TGTGCCAGCAGCCGGGGGGAGGCTACGCGCTTCCCCGAGCAATACTTC. Encoded protein: CASSRGEATRFPEQYF.

This clonotype was seen many times. The chain employs TRBV6-6 and TRBJ2-1; D is unclear. This CDR3 is built from 14 residues. In germline, CDR1 is MNHNY, CDR2 SVGAGI (reference sequence). V lost 6 bases, J lost 0 bases, and 9 bases lay in between. CDR3 nucleotides: TGTGCCAGCAGGGTAGACTTCTCCTACAATGAGCAGTTCTTC. Its protein product is CASRVDFSYNEQFF.

This clonotype was counted only a few times. A read error is possible here, since a much larger clone lies one base away. The chain has TRBV5-4 and TRBJ2-3; TRBD2 is a possible D gene (5 bases). CDR1 is SGHNT, CDR2 YYREEE, per germline (reference sequence). The CDR3 contains 13 residues. The CDR3: CASSLVKRYTRYF. DNA for the CDR3: TGTGCCAGCAGCTTGGTTAAGCGGTATACGCGGTATTTT.

J is TRBJ2-3 and V is TRBV20-1; unclear D gene. Per the germline V gene, CDR1 is DFQATT and CDR2 is SNEGSKA (reference sequence). The CDR3 loop spans 12 amino acids. The CDR3 sequence: CNAPSRTDTQYF. As DNA, the CDR3 is TGCAATGCCCCAAGTAGGACAGATACGCAGTATTTT.

The chain employs TRBV20-1 and TRBJ2-5; D perhaps matches TRBD1 (5 bases). Trimming took off 3 bases at V and 1 base at J, with 15 bases between the two ends. Germline CDR1 reads DFQATT; CDR2 reads SNEGSKA (reference sequence). The CDR3 has 15 residues. The CDR3 sequence is CSARGSTVPQETQYF. The CDR3 nucleotides read TGCAGTGCTAGGGGTTCGACAGTACCCCAAGAGACCCAGTACTTC.

This clonotype showed up many times. The genes are TRBV20-1 and TRBJ2-5; perhaps TRBD2 as D (5 bases). Germline-derived CDR1 and CDR2 are DFQATT and SNEGSKA (reference sequence). The CDR3 has 13 residues. The germline V and J ends were trimmed by 1 base and 5 bases, with 11 bases remaining between them. CDR3 sequence: CSARGWTGETQYF. CDR3 in DNA: TGCAGTGCTAGAGGTTGGACTGGGGAGACCCAGTACTTC.

The chain couples TRBV29-1 to TRBJ2-6; perhaps D is TRBD1 or TRBD2 (5 bases each). Germline loops: CDR1 SQVTM, CDR2 ANQGSEA. The CDR3 sequence is 15 residues long. The V and J ends lost 2 bases and 17 bases respectively, with 25 bases between them. This CDR3 reads CSVEQRASGANIMTF. CDR3 nucleotides: TGCAGCGTTGAACAGAGGGCCTCTGGGGCCAACATCATGACTTTC.

This clonotype was detected once. The junction does not match germline at one end; this may be a read error. The V gene is TRBV12-3 or TRBV12-4, the J gene TRBJ1-5; D ambiguous. The CDR3 consists of 15 residues. Here the CDR3 reads CVSSFGRDNNQPQHF. The CDR3 DNA is TGTGTCAGCAGTTTTGGCAGAGATAACAATCAGCCCCAGCATTTT.

About this clonotype: Since a much larger clone is just one base distant, this may be a read error. This rearrangement joins TRBV4-1 to TRBJ2-2, with D tentatively TRBD2 (5 bases). The germline CDR1 and CDR2 sequences are MGHRA and YSYEKL. This CDR3 comprises 15 residues. CDR3 loop: CASSFGGLNTGKLFF. The CDR3 DNA sequence: TGCGCCAGCAGTTTCGGCGGGCTGAACACCGGGAAGCTGTTTTTT.

This clonotype was detected a few times. A much larger clone is a single base away; this may be a read error. V usage is TRBV5-4 and J usage is TRBJ2-5; no reliable D call. The CDR3 length is 11 residues. Germline V gene sequence: CDR1 SGHNT, CDR2 YYREEE (reference sequence). As DNA, the CDR3 is TGTGCCAGCAGCTTTGAAGAGACCAAGTACTTC. Translating gives CASSFEETKYF. Full variable domain (remainder filled in from reference TRBV5-4 and TRBJ2-5): ETGVTQSPTHLIKTRGQQVTLRCSSQSGHNTVSWYQQALGQGPQFIFQYYREEENGRGNFPPRFSGLQFPNYSSELNVNALELDDSALYLCASSFEETKYFGPGTRLLVL.